This TCR beta chain is from a study of shared clonotypes between healthy human individuals. Naive CD8 populations comprised CD45RO-negative cells positively selected for CCR7, excluding terminally differentiated effector memory CD45RA+ cells. Clones were read by immunoSEQ multiplex PCR, and TCRdb kept only the in-frame ones, dropping some. The table lists about 2.1 million clones, about 92% of them singletons. Trimming left V 5 bases short and J 8 bases short, with 7 bases between. This CDR3 comprises 11 residues. Germline CDR1 is SEHNR and CDR2 is FQNEAQ (reference sequence). This sequence joins TRBV7-9 and TRBJ2-1, with no clear D. This clonotype originated in a man aged 18 to 29 in good health. Some clones in this sample may be carry-over from other donors' samples. Sequenced input: naive CD8+ T cells from PBMCs. This CDR3 reads CASSPMHEQFF. CDR3 DNA: TGTGCCAGCAGCCCGATGCATGAGCAGTTCTTC.